The source of this T cell receptor beta chain is a study of shared T cell receptors in the human thymus. The CDR3 is 17 amino acids. Germline assignment: CDR1 MGHRA and CDR2 YSYEKL. Between the trimmed V and J ends, which lost 0 bases and 1 base, there was a span of 15 bases. Sequencing was performed with immunoSEQ multiplex PCR; in TCRdb, only in-frame clones are kept and a portion is missing. The sample lists more than 550,000 clones, roughly 88% occurring once. This sample was shared with a second study, whose subject was human thymus T cells.

Sequencing input: thymocytes. The V and J genes are TRBV4-1 and TRBJ2-5; a possible D gene is TRBD2 (6 bases). The origin of this receptor is a girl in the first two years of life with a congenital heart defect. The CDR3 loop is CASSQDSPGDAQETQYF. CDR3 nucleotide sequence: TGCGCCAGCAGCCAAGACTCACCGGGAGACGCCCAAGAGACCCAGTACTTC.